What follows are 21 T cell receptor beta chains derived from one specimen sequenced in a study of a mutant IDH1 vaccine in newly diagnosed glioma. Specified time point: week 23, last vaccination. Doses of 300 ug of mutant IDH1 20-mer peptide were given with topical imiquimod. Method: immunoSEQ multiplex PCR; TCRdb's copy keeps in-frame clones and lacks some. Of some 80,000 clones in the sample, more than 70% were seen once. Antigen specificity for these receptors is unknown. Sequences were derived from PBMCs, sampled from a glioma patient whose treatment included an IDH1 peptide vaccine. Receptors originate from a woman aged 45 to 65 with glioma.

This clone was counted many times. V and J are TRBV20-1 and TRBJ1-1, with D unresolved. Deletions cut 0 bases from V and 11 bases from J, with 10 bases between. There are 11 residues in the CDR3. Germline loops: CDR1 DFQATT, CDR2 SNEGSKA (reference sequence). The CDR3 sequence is CSAREGPTAFF. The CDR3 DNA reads TGCAGTGCTAGAGAAGGCCCGACGGCTTTCTTT.

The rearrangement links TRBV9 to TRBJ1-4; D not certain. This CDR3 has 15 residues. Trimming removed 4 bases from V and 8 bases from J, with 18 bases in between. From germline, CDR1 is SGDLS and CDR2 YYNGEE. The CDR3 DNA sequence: TGTGCCAGCAGCCCTTCCGGGTCCTTAGGCGAAAAACTGTTTTTT. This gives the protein CASSPSGSLGEKLFF.

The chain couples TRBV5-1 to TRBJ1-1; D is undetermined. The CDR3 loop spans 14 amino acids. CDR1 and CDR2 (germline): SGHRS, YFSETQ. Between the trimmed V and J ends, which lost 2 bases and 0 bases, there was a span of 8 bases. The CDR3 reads CASSFRRMNTEAFF. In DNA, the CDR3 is TGCGCCAGCAGCTTCCGACGGATGAACACTGAAGCTTTCTTT.

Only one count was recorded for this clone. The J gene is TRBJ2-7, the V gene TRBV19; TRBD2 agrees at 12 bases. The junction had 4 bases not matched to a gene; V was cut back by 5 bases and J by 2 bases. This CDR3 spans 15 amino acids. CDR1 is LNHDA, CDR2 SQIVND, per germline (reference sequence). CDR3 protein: CASSSRTSGTYEQYF. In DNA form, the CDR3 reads TGTGCCAGTAGTTCCCGGACTAGCGGGACCTACGAGCAGTACTTC.

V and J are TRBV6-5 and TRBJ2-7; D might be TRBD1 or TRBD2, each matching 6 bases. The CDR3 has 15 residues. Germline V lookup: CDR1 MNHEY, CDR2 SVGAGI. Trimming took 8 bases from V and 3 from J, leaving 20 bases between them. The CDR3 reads CASSAAQGGLYEQYF. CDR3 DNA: TGTGCCAGCTCGGCGGCACAGGGAGGACTCTACGAGCAGTACTTC.

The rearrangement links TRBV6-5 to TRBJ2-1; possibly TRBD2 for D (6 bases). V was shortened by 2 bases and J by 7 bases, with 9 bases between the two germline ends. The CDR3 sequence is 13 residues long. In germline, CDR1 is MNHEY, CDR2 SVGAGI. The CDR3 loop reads CASSYPGLNEQFF. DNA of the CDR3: TGTGCCAGCAGTTACCCGGGACTTAATGAGCAGTTCTTC.

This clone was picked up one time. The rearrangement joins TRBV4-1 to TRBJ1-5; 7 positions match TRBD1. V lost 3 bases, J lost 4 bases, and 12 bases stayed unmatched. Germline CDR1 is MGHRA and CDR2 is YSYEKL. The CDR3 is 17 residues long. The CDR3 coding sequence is TGCGCCAGCAGCCACCACCCCAGGGGACAGACAAATCAGCCCCAGCATTTT. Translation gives CASSHHPRGQTNQPQHF.

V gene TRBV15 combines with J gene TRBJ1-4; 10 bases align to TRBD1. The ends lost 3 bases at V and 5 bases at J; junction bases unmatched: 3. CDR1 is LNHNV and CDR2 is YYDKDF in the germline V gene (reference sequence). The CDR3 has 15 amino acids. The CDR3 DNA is TGTGCCACCAGCAGCCGGACAGGGGGAAATGAAAAACTGTTTTTT. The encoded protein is CATSSRTGGNEKLFF.

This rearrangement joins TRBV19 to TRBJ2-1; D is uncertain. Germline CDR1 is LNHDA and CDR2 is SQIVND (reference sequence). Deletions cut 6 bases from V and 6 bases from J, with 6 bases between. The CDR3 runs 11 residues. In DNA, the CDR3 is TGTGCCAGTAGCTATTTCAATGAGCAGTTCTTC. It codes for CASSYFNEQFF.

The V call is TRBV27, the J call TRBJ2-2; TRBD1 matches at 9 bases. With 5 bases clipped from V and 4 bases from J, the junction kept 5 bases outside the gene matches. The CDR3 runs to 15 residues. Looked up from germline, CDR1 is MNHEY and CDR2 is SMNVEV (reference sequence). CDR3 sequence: CASSVGQGLTGELFF. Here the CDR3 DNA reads TGTGCCAGCAGTGTGGGACAGGGCCTCACCGGGGAGCTGTTTTTT.

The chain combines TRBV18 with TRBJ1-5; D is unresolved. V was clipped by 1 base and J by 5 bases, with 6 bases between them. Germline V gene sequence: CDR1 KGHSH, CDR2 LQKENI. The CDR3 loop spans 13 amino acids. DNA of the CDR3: TGTGCCAGCTCACCACGGAGAGATCAGCCCCAGCATTTT. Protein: CASSPRRDQPQHF. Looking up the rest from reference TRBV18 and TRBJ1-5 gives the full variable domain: NAGVMQNPRHLVRRRGQEARLRCSPMKGHSHVYWYRQLPEEGLKFMVYLQKENIIDESGMPKERFSAEFPKEGPSILRIQQVVRGDSAAYFCASSPRRDQPQHFGDGTRLSIL.

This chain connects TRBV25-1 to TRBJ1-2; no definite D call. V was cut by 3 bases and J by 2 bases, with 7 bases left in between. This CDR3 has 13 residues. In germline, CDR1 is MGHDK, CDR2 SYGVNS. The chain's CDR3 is CASSDLVNYGYTF. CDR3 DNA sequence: TGTGCCAGCAGTGATCTGGTCAACTATGGCTACACCTTC.

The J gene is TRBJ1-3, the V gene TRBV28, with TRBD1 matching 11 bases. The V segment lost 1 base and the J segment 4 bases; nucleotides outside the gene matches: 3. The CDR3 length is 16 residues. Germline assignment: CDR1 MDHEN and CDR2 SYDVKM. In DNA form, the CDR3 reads TGTGCCAGCAGTTTATCCGGGACAGGGGGGGGAAACACCATATATTTT. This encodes CASSLSGTGGGNTIYF.

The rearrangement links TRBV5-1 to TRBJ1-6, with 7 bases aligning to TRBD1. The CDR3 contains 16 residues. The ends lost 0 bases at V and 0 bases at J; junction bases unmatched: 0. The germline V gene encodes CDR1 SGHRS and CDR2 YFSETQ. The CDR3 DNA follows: TGCGCCAGCAGCTTGGGACAGGGCTCCTATAATTCACCCCTCCACTTT. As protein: CASSLGQGSYNSPLHF.

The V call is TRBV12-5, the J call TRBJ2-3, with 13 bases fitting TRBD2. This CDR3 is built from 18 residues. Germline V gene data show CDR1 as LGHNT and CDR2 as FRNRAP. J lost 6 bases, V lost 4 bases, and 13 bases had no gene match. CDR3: CASGSISLGLAGADTQYF. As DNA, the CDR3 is TGTGCTAGTGGTTCGATCTCACTAGGACTAGCGGGAGCCGATACGCAGTATTTT.

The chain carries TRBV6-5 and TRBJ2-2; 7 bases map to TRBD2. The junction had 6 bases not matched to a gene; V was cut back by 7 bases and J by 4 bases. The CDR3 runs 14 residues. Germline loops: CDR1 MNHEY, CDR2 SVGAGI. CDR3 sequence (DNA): TGTGCCAGCAAAAGCGGGGTGACCACCGGGGAGCTGTTTTTT. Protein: CASKSGVTTGELFF.

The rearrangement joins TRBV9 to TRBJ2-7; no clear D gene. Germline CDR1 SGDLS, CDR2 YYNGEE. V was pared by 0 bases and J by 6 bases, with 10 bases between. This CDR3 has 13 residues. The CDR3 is CASSVAGVGEQYF. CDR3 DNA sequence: TGTGCCAGCAGCGTAGCTGGGGTTGGCGAGCAGTACTTC.

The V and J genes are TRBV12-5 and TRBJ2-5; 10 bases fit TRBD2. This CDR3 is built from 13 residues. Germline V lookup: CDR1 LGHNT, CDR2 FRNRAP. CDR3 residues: CASSGSGGETQYF. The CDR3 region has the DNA TGTGCCTCTAGCGGGAGTGGAGGAGAGACCCAGTACTTC. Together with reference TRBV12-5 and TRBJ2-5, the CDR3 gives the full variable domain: DARVTQTPRHKVTEMGQEVTMRCQPILGHNTVFWYRQTMMQGLELLAYFRNRAPLDDSGMPKDRFSAEMPDATLATLKIQPSEPRDSAVYFCASSGSGGETQYFGPGTRLLVL.

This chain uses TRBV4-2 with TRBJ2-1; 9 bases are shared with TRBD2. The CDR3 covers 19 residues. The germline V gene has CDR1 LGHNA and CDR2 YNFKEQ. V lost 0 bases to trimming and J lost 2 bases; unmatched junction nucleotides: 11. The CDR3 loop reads CASSQEGLAGLFPYNEQFF. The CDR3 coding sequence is TGTGCCAGCAGCCAAGAAGGGCTAGCGGGACTTTTCCCCTACAATGAGCAGTTCTTC.

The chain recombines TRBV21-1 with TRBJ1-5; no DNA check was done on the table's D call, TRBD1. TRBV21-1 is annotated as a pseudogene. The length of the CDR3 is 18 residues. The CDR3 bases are TGTGCCAGCAGAATGAAATACAGGGGACCCGCATTCAATCAGCCCCAGCATTTT. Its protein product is CASRMKYRGPAFNQPQHF.

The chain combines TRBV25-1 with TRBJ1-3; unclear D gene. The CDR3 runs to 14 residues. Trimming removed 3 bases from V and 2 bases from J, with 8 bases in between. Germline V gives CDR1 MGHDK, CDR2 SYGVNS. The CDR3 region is CASSDRVTGNTIYF. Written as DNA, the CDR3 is TGTGCCAGCAGTGACCGGGTTACTGGAAACACCATATATTTT.